Here is one T cell receptor (beta chain) with its context. The antigen remains undetermined. The sample belongs to a study of PD-1 blockade in classical Hodgkin lymphoma. Study details: The study gave patients nivolumab 3 mg/kg intravenously every 2 weeks.

CDR3 length equals 14 residues. CDR1 KGHSH and CDR2 LQKENI come from the germline V gene. V lost 3 bases to trimming and J lost 0 bases, with 6 bases between them. The study's findings and limits: Among the patients, those starting nivolumab under 1 year after ASCT were excluded.

Every patient relapsed after autologous stem cell transplantation, and brentuximab vedotin exposure varied. This table comes from immunoSEQ multiplex PCR, and its TCRdb copy is limited to in-frame clones, with some not included. The sample gives more than 140,000 clones, about 81% of which show up once; 9.2% is in the top ten. This rearrangement joins TRBV18 to TRBJ2-1; maybe TRBD1 (5 bases). The material was peripheral blood mononuclear cells (PBMCs), obtained before the second cycle of nivolumab. The TCR originated in a human donor with classical Hodgkin lymphoma. This chain's CDR3 is CASSPDNSYNEQFF. The DNA for the CDR3 is TGTGCCAGCTCACCGGACAACTCCTACAATGAGCAGTTCTTC.